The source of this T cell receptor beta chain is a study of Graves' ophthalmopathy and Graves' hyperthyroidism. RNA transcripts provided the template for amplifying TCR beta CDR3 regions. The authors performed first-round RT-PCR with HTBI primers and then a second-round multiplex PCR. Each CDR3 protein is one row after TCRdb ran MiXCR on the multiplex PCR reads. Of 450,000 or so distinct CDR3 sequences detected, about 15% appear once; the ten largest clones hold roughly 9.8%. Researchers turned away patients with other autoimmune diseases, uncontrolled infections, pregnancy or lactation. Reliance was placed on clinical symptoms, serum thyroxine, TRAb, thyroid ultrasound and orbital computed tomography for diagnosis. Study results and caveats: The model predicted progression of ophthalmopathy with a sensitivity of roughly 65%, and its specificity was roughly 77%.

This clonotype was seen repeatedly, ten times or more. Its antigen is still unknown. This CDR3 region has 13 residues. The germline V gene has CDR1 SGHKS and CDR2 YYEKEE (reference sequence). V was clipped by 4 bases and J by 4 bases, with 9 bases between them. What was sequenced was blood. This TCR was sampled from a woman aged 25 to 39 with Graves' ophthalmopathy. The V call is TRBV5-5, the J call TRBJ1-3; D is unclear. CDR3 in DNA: TGTGCCAGCAGCAGCGTGACAGGAAACACCATATATTTT. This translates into CASSSVTGNTIYF.